This TCR beta chain was profiled in a study of identical twins (dated by TCRdb to 2016 to 2017). About the study as a whole: TCR alpha and beta repertoires from monozygotic twins, unrelated adults of various ages and cord blood were deep-sequenced to test whether fetal clonotypes persist. To rule out contamination, the twin experiments were replicated at different times with different library preparation protocols. Overall study outcomes, separate from this receptor: Out-of-frame TCR alpha sequences shared between twins showed an excess of low generation-probability sequences compared with coincidental sharing between unrelated individuals. The excess sharing between twins in beta out-of-frame sequences was weaker because fewer shared sequences reduced the signal-to-noise ratio. Zero-insertion analyses could be partly confounded by invariant T cells such as MAIT and iNKT, though diverse VJ usage argued against such confounding for most clonotypes. Abundant cord blood beta clonotypes carried fewer insertions; young adult naive repertoires showed a weaker similar trend, while memory repertoires showed none. Conclusions relied on cross-sectional statistical analysis, since the same donors could not be followed over many years. Recombination models systematically underestimated out-of-frame TCR alpha sharing in monozygotic twins but agreed with sharing between unrelated individuals.

The library came from 5' RACE. The data were produced on an Illumina HiSeq 2000. Template switching introduced a universal primer binding site; the final cDNA contained a unique molecular identifier, enabling accurate counting of TCR cDNA molecules. First-strand cDNA for TCR alpha and beta chains was synthesized from specific primers in the conserved constant-segment region. To control for contamination, every cDNA library was double barcoded, receiving both a SMART-Mk sample barcode and Illumina barcodes. Two successive PCR steps introduced TruSeq adapter sequences along with Illumina sample barcodes. The Illumina HiSeq platform was used with custom primers to sequence TCR alpha and beta cDNA libraries. The authors' analysis ran thus. MiGEC processed the raw reads to extract unique molecular identifiers, while MiXCR was used to determine the CDR3 positions. Recombination models were inferred per individual with the repgenHMM and IGoR tools using an EM algorithm. The tcR package in R was used for shared clonotype analysis, with sharing normalized by the product of cloneset sizes. To study raw recombination without the effects of thymic and clonal selection, out-of-frame nonproductive sequences were analyzed. TCRdb reanalyzed the raw reads on its own, using fastp at Q25 for trimming and MiXCR for clone calling, and kept in-frame beta chains. Identical CDR3 proteins give one entry, which carries the most common genes and DNA. The V and J calls reflect TCRdb's pipeline rather than the authors' work. The sample table lists roughly 720,000 distinct CDR3 sequences, approximately 18% of them with a count of one. The top ten clones comprise less than 15% of the sample.

In the case of this clonotype: What antigen it recognizes has not been identified. No per-base quality is available; no much larger clone lies one base away.

Reading from cysteine to phenylalanine, the CDR3 counts 15 amino acids. The kept DNA is CDR3 alone, 45 bases in frame from the first base. Cut back by 6 bases and 4 bases, the V and J ends lie 15 bases apart. The germline V gene (reference sequence) gives CDR1 as MNHEY and CDR2 as SMNVEV. Every donor was a healthy Caucasian. Three pairs of female monozygotic twins, all aged about 18 to 30 years, made up the twin cohort. Peripheral blood mononuclear cells were used as the source from which RNA for TCR libraries was isolated. This sample was shared with a second study, whose subject was T cells expressing NK-cell markers. The other study reports the following: Under ten donors provided sorted CD3+CD56+NKG2C+, CD3+CD56+NKG2C- and CD3+CD56-NKG2C+ T-cell subsets, whose TCR beta-chain repertoires were profiled. Of the eight sequenced donors, seven were found to be HCMV-seropositive and one was found to be HCMV-seronegative. In several experiments an anti-gammadeltaTCR antibody was added to restrict sorting to alphabetaTCR-expressing T cells. For several donors, the dominant CD3+CD56+NKG2C+ clonotypes were among the top 10 CD8+ clonotypes and accounted for 1.0-7.0% of CD8+ T cells. Those dominant clonotypes were again the most abundant among CD3+CD56-NKG2C+ cells in a handful of donors, at roughly 25-60.1%. Whether the expanded NKG2C-expressing T cell clones were specific for HCMV antigens remained unclear. The study sequenced eight donors, all healthy volunteers chosen at random: three men and five women. HCMV-specific IgG was detected in serum with a commercial ELISA kit to determine HCMV serostatus. For a handful of donors, unsorted PBMC were also used to sequence bulk peripheral blood T-cell repertoires. Reads were demultiplexed and grouped by UMI with MIGEC, and clonotypes were assembled and quantified with MiTCR. To exclude erroneous sequences, only TCR cDNA sequences supported by at least two reads were retained. The tcR package was used for downstream repertoire analysis, and clonotypes were matched between fractions using CDR3 nucleotide sequence together with V segment. VDJmatch was used to annotate antigen specificity against VDJdb, with one amino acid substitution in CDR3 allowed.

The sequence joins TRBV27 to TRBJ2-2; the D gene cannot be resolved beyond TRBD1 or TRBD2, each matching 6 bases. Sequences were obtained from PBMCs. This receptor was obtained from a woman aged 18-30 years in good health. The nucleotide sequence reads TGTGCCAGCAGCCGGGGGCGGGGCCGCACCGGGGAGCTGTTTTTT. It codes for CASSRGRGRTGELFF.